A single sample gave rise to the 7 T cell receptor beta chains below, sequenced in a study of blood T cell repertoires in COVID-19. Only in-frame clones appear in the TCRdb table, and some are missing; sequencing was by immunoSEQ multiplex PCR. The sample lists under 450,000 clones; over 80% were seen once. Source material: PBMCs or T cells enriched from blood (not recorded which). The receptor set was obtained from a woman aged 45 to 65 who had recovered from COVID-19.

V and J are TRBV27 and TRBJ1-6; weak D call: TRBD1 (6 bases). The germline CDR1 and CDR2 sequences are MNHEY and SMNVEV (reference sequence). The CDR3 spans 16 residues. V lost 4 bases, J lost 5 bases, and 15 bases lay in between. The CDR3 bases are TGTGCCAGCAGTTCAGGGGTTTTTAGGGATAATTCACCCCTCCACTTT. It specifies CASSSGVFRDNSPLHF.

This clone was seen only once. The rearrangement uses TRBV5-5 and TRBJ1-6; 9 positions match TRBD1. Trimming removed 4 bases from V and 7 bases from J; junction bases left unmatched: 6. Germline CDR1 reads SGHKS; CDR2 reads YYEKEE (reference sequence). The CDR3 runs 15 residues. For the CDR3, the DNA is TGTGCCAGCAGCCGGGACAGGGTCCCGAATTCACCCCTCCACTTT. It is translated as CASSRDRVPNSPLHF.

The chain combines TRBV6-5 with TRBJ1-2; no definite D call. Trimming removed 8 bases at V and 4 bases at J, with 8 bases between. The CDR3 spans 11 residues. Per the germline V gene, CDR1 is MNHEY and CDR2 is SVGAGI. The DNA of the CDR3 is TGTGCCAGCCGCGGCCTCTATGGCTACACCTTC. This translates into CASRGLYGYTF.

This chain connects TRBV7-2 to TRBJ1-2; 7 bases fit TRBD1. The CDR3 is 14 residues long. The junction had 9 bases not matched to a gene; V was cut back by 7 bases and J by 4 bases. Germline CDR1 is SGHTA and CDR2 is FQGNSA. For the CDR3, the DNA is TGTGCCAGCACCCAATCGACAGGGCCCTATGGCTACACCTTC. Protein sequence: CASTQSTGPYGYTF.

This sequence joins TRBV5-4 and TRBJ2-7; TRBD2 aligns across 10 bases. The J segment lost 5 bases and the V segment lost 0 bases, leaving 2 bases of the junction unmatched. In germline, CDR1 is SGHNT, CDR2 YYREEE (reference sequence). CDR3 size: 14 residues. CDR3 in amino acids: CASSLASGRDEQYF. The DNA for the CDR3 is TGTGCCAGCAGCTTGGCTAGCGGGAGAGACGAGCAGTACTTC.

The CDR3 reads CASSLNEETEAFF. CDR3 nucleotide sequence: TGTGCCAGCAGTTTGAATGAGGAAACTGAAGCTTTCTTT. The chain couples TRBV27 to TRBJ1-1; D is uncertain. Trimming pared 3 bases from V and 5 bases from J, leaving 10 bases between. The length of the CDR3 is 13 residues. From germline, CDR1 is MNHEY and CDR2 SMNVEV (reference sequence).

The rearrangement links TRBV5-8 to TRBJ1-1; D gene ambiguous. This CDR3 region has 8 residues. Per the germline V gene, CDR1 is SGHTS and CDR2 is YDEGEE. Trimming pared 7 bases from V and 9 bases from J, leaving 4 bases between. CDR3 DNA sequence: TGTGCCAGCTTCAAAGCTTTCTTT. It specifies CASFKAFF.